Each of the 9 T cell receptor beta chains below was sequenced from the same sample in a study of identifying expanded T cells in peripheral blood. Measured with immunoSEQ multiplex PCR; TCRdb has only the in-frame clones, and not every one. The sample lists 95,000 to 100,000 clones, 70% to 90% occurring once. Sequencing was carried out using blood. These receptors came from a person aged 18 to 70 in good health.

The CDR3 here is CASSQGHADNTGELFF. The CDR3 nucleotides are TGCGCCAGCAGCCAAGGTCACGCGGATAACACCGGGGAGCTGTTTTTT. This chain links TRBV4-3 with TRBJ2-2; D not resolved. The V gene's germline CDR1 is LGHNA and CDR2 YSLEER. This CDR3 has 16 amino acids. Trimming removed 1 base at V and 2 bases at J, with 11 bases between.

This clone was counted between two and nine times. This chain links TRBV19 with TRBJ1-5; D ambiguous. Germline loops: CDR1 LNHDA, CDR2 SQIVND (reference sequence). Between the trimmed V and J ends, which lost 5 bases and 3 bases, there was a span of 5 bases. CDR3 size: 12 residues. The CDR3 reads CASSYDNQPQHF. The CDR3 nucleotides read TGTGCCAGTAGTTACGACAATCAGCCCCAGCATTTT.

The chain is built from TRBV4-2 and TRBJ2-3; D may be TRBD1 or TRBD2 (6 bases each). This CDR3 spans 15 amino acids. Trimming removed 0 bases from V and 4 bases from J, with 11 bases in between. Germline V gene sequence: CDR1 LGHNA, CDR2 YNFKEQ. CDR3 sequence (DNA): TGTGCCAGCAGCCAAGAGGGGGGCTACCCAGATACGCAGTATTTT. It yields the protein CASSQEGGYPDTQYF.

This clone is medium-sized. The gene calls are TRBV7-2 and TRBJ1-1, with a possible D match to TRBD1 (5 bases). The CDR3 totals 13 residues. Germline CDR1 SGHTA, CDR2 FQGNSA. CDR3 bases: TGTGCGGTCGGGCGGGGCCCGAACACTGAAGCTTTCTTT. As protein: CAVGRGPNTEAFF.

Here the CDR3 reads CASSLKAQIGETQYF. DNA for the CDR3: TGTGCCAGCAGTTTAAAAGCGCAGATAGGAGAGACCCAGTACTTC. This chain uses TRBV27 with TRBJ2-5; D not resolved. Germline CDR1 reads MNHEY; CDR2 reads SMNVEV (reference sequence). The CDR3 loop spans 15 amino acids. Trimming stripped 2 bases from V and 4 bases from J, with 14 bases between.

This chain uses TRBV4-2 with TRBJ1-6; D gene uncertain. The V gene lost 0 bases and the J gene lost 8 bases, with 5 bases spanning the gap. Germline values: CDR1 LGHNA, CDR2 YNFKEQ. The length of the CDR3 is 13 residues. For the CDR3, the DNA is TGTGCCAGCAGCCAAGAGACTTATTCACCCCTCCACTTT. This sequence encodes CASSQETYSPLHF.

CDR3 bases: TGCGCCAGCAGCTCAAGGATAGGTGCGGGGGCCGGGGAGCTGTTTTTT. This codes for CASSSRIGAGAGELFF. The V call is TRBV4-1, the J call TRBJ2-2, with TRBD2 matching over 7 bases. V lost 5 bases, J lost 6 bases, and 12 bases stayed unmatched. The CDR3 is made up of 16 amino acids. The germline V gene encodes CDR1 MGHRA and CDR2 YSYEKL.

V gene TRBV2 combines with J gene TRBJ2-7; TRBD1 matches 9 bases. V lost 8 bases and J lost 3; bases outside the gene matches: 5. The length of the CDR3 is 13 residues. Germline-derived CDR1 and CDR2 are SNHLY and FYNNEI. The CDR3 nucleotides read TGTGCCAGCTTTCGGGACAGGGACTACGAGCAGTACTTC. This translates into CASFRDRDYEQYF.

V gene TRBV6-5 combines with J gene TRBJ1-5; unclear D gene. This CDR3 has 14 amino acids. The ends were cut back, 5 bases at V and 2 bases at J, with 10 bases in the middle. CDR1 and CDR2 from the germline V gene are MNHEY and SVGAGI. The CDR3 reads CASSLGWGNQPQHF. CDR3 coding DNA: TGTGCCAGCAGTCTCGGGTGGGGCAATCAGCCCCAGCATTTT.